The 23 T cell receptor beta chains below come from one sample, sequenced in a study of human T cells and chemical hapten exposure (dated by TCRdb to the early 2020s). Libraries were made using RACE. For sequencing, a NextSeq 500 was employed. TCRdb reran the public reads through fastp at Q25 and MiXCR, keeping productive beta chains. Each entry is one CDR3 protein sequence, shown with its most common DNA and genes. The sample table contains some 350,000 distinct CDR3 sequences; only one count was recorded for about 6% of them. The ten largest clonotypes hold less than 6.5% of the sample. The time point label for this specimen denotes: patch test 2, 6 weeks after DPC sensitization. In the paper's terms, the treatment or condition label means: therapeutic diphenylcyclopropenone sensitization with weekly scalp DPC. The source was whole blood, collected in connection with sensitization to the hapten diphenylcyclopropenone (DPC). These receptors all stem from a woman between 18 and 30 years old with alopecia areata. Some clones in this sample may be carry-over from other donors' samples.

The V gene is TRBV5-1, the J gene TRBJ1-1; 7 bases fit TRBD1. V was pared by 4 bases and J by 7 bases, with 7 bases of the junction left unmatched. This CDR3 is 13 amino acids long. In germline, CDR1 is SGHRS, CDR2 YFSETQ. This CDR3 is CASSITPGGEAFF. The CDR3 DNA reads as TGCGCCAGCAGCATAACCCCAGGGGGTGAAGCTTTCTTT. The variable domain in full, completed from reference TRBV5-1 and TRBJ1-1, reads KAGVTQTPRYLIKTRGQQVTLSCSPISGHRSVSWYQQTPGQGLQFLFEYFSETQRNKGNFPGRFSGRQFSNSRSEMNVSTLELGDSALYLCASSITPGGEAFFGQGTRLTVV.

This clonotype has only a few counts. The CDR3 sequence is CASSSTSGVAYEQYF. The CDR3 DNA reads as TGTGCCAGCAGTTCCACTAGCGGGGTCGCGTACGAGCAGTACTTC. The rearrangement uses TRBV12-3 or TRBV12-4 and TRBJ2-7; 10 bases align to TRBD2. This CDR3 comprises 15 residues. V lost 4 bases, J lost 4 bases, and 7 bases stayed unmatched.

The rearrangement joins TRBV12-3 or TRBV12-4 to TRBJ1-4; TRBD1 matches 7 bases. Losses at the gene ends were 5 bases for V and 7 bases for J; bases not matched to a gene: 7. The CDR3 is 14 amino acids. DNA for the CDR3: TGTGCCAGCAGTCAGTCGGGACAGAGTGAAAAACTGTTTTTT. This sequence encodes CASSQSGQSEKLFF.

This clonotype showed up just once. The V gene is TRBV5-4, the J gene TRBJ2-7; maybe TRBD1 (5 bases). CDR1 and CDR2 from the germline V gene are SGHNT and YYREEE (reference sequence). CDR3 length equals 14 residues. The V end was cut by 4 bases, the J end by 2 bases, with 13 bases between. CDR3 bases: TGTGCCAGCAGCCCCAGGGTTCCCGCCTACGAGCAGTACTTC. Translation: CASSPRVPAYEQYF.

The CDR3 sequence: CASSFWVAGANVLTF. CDR3 in DNA: TGTGCCAGCAGTTTCTGGGTGGCCGGGGCCAACGTCCTGACTTTC. This chain joins TRBV12-3 or TRBV12-4 and TRBJ2-6, with D unclear. CDR3 size: 15 residues. With 3 bases removed from V and 4 bases from J, the gap between germline ends came to 10 bases.

This clonotype occurred a few times. The chain is built from TRBV27 and TRBJ1-6, with D perhaps TRBD1 (6 bases). V lost 6 bases to trimming and J lost 3 bases, with 15 bases between them. The CDR3 is made up of 16 amino acids. Germline V gene lookup returns CDR1 MNHEY and CDR2 SMNVEV (reference sequence). In DNA, the CDR3 is TGTGCCAGCAGCCCTGGAGGACAGTACTATAATTCACCCCTCCACTTT. This codes for CASSPGGQYYNSPLHF.

The CDR3 coding sequence is TGTGCCAGCTCACCAAACGGAGGAAATCAGCCCCAGCATTTT. The encoded protein is CASSPNGGNQPQHF. The V gene is TRBV18, the J gene TRBJ1-5; D gene uncertain. V lost 2 bases, J lost 4 bases, and 9 bases lay in between. This CDR3 spans 14 amino acids. The germline V gene has CDR1 KGHSH and CDR2 LQKENI. Full variable domain (missing parts from reference TRBV18 and TRBJ1-5): NAGVMQNPRHLVRRRGQEARLRCSPMKGHSHVYWYRQLPEEGLKFMVYLQKENIIDESGMPKERFSAEFPKEGPSILRIQQVVRGDSAAYFCASSPNGGNQPQHFGDGTRLSIL.

This clonotype was seen at least ten times. The rearrangement uses TRBV7-2 and TRBJ1-1; 7 positions match TRBD1. CDR3 size: 14 residues. After removal of 3 bases from V and 2 bases from J, the junction contained 3 bases not matched to a gene. CDR1 and CDR2 (germline): SGHTA, FQGNSA. The CDR3 loop reads CASSLGQINTEAFF. The DNA of the CDR3 is TGTGCCAGCAGCTTGGGACAGATAAACACTGAAGCTTTCTTT.

This clonotype came up many times. This chain uses TRBV2 with TRBJ1-6; D gene uncertain. The CDR3 spans 15 residues. The V and J ends lost 8 bases and 6 bases respectively, with 17 bases between them. Germline-derived CDR1 and CDR2 are SNHLY and FYNNEI. The CDR3 sequence is CASQRTENSNSPLHF. The CDR3 DNA is TGTGCCAGCCAGCGGACCGAGAATTCTAATTCACCCCTCCACTTT.

This clonotype was detected ten times or more. This CDR3 reads CASSLDPMNTEAFF. In nucleotides, the CDR3 is TGTGCCAGCAGCTTAGACCCTATGAACACTGAAGCTTTCTTT. This chain joins TRBV7-9 and TRBJ1-1; no definite D call. V gave up 1 base and J gave up 0 bases, with 6 bases separating them. The CDR3 contains 14 residues. Per the germline V gene, CDR1 is SEHNR and CDR2 is FQNEAQ (reference sequence). The full variable domain, completed using reference TRBV7-9 and TRBJ1-1, is DTGVSQNPRHKITKRGQNVTFRCDPISEHNRLYWYRQTLGQGPEFLTYFQNEAQLEKSRLLSDRFSAERPKGSFSTLEIQRTEQGDSAMYLCASSLDPMNTEAFFGQGTRLTVV.

CDR3 coding DNA: TGCAGTGCTAGAGATCCTTGGGGTGGTGGTGAAAAACTGTTTTTT. It translates to CSARDPWGGGEKLFF. V is TRBV20-1 and J is TRBJ1-4; D call uncertain. Germline loops: CDR1 DFQATT, CDR2 SNEGSKA (reference sequence). The V end lost 0 bases, the J end lost 7 bases, and 15 bases lay between the germline ends. This CDR3 is built from 15 residues.

A few counts support this clonotype. The rearrangement links TRBV20-1 to TRBJ1-6; 8 bases map to TRBD1. The germline V gene has CDR1 DFQATT and CDR2 SNEGSKA (reference sequence). The CDR3 length is 16 residues. The trim removed 2 bases at V and 7 bases at J, leaving 10 bases unmatched. The CDR3 DNA reads as TGCAGTGCTAGAAGCGGAACAGGGGGATGGAATTCACCCCTCCACTTT. Protein product: CSARSGTGGWNSPLHF.

This clonotype was seen a handful of times. The V gene is TRBV7-9, the J gene TRBJ2-2; perhaps D is TRBD1 or TRBD2 (5 bases each). The CDR3 consists of 13 residues. Germline V lookup: CDR1 SEHNR, CDR2 FQNEAQ (reference sequence). The germline V and J ends were trimmed by 4 bases and 6 bases, with 9 bases remaining between them. The CDR3 DNA reads as TGTGCCAGCAGCTCGGGACGCCCCGGGGAGCTGTTTTTT. It specifies CASSSGRPGELFF.

The table lists this clonotype with many counts. This chain connects TRBV3-1 to TRBJ2-3, with D possibly TRBD2 on 5 matching bases. The CDR3 extends over 19 amino acids. Germline CDR1 reads LGHDT; CDR2 reads YNNKEL (reference sequence). V was pared by 0 bases and J by 8 bases, with 27 bases between. CDR3 amino acids: CASSQERLWPEGRSGTQYF. The CDR3 coding sequence is TGTGCCAGCAGCCAAGAACGCCTTTGGCCAGAAGGGCGAAGCGGTACGCAGTATTTT.

At least ten counts were recorded for this clonotype. The junction shows a germline mismatch at one end, possibly a read error. The chain recombines TRBV7-7 with TRBJ2-2; D is perhaps TRBD2 (6 bases). CDR3 length: 14 residues. The germline CDR1 and CDR2 sequences are SSHAT and FNYEAQ (reference sequence). CDR3 in DNA: TGTGCTAGCAGCTTATCTGCGGGGACCGGGGAGCTGTTTTTT. Its protein product is CASSLSAGTGELFF.

This clonotype came up many times. The junction differs from germline at one of its ends, possibly a read error. This chain uses TRBV4-2 with TRBJ1-1; D is uncertain. The CDR3 totals 13 residues. The germline V gene encodes CDR1 LGHNA and CDR2 YNFKEQ. The chain's CDR3 is CASTQGPNTEAFF. CDR3 bases: TGTGCCAGCACCCAAGGGCCGAACACTGAAGCTTTCTTT.

This clonotype was recorded many times. This chain uses TRBV6-5 with TRBJ1-2; D gene uncertain. This CDR3 has 15 residues. The germline V and J ends were trimmed by 6 bases and 2 bases, with 16 bases remaining between them. Germline CDR1 and CDR2: MNHEY and SVGAGI. The CDR3 spells CASRSVVRANYGYTF. The CDR3 DNA follows: TGTGCCAGCAGGTCCGTGGTAAGAGCCAACTATGGCTACACCTTC.

The V gene is TRBV6-2 or TRBV6-3, the J gene TRBJ2-5, with 7 bases that match TRBD2. There are 16 residues in the CDR3. Trimming cost V 0 bases and J 5 bases; bases outside gene matches: 9. CDR1 is MNHEY and CDR2 is SVGEGT in the germline V gene. Here the CDR3 reads CASSYSSSQGGETQYF. CDR3 bases: TGTGCCAGCAGTTACTCGAGCTCCCAGGGAGGGGAGACCCAGTACTTC.

This clonotype was recorded many times. The chain couples TRBV6-4 to TRBJ1-1; 7 bases line up with TRBD1. Per the germline V gene, CDR1 is MRHNA and CDR2 is SNTAGT. Trimming cost V 6 bases and J 7 bases; bases outside gene matches: 8. CDR3 length equals 13 residues. CDR3 in DNA: TGTGCCAGCAGCATGGACAGGAGGGGTGAAGCTTTCTTT. It is translated as CASSMDRRGEAFF.

The table lists this clonotype with a few counts. V usage is TRBV4-1 and J usage is TRBJ2-3; TRBD2 might be the D (6 bases). The CDR3 consists of 14 residues. The V end was cut by 5 bases, the J end by 0 bases, with 9 bases between. CDR1 is MGHRA, CDR2 YSYEKL, per germline. CDR3 sequence: CASSGTPSTDTQYF. DNA for the CDR3: TGCGCCAGCAGCGGGACTCCTAGCACAGATACGCAGTATTTT.

The V gene is TRBV2, the J gene TRBJ1-1; D not certain. CDR1 is SNHLY, CDR2 FYNNEI, per germline. This CDR3 region has 13 residues. The V gene lost 9 bases and the J gene lost 1 base, with 12 bases spanning the gap. In nucleotides, the CDR3 is TGTGCCAGGACACAGAGAAAGAACACTGAAGCTTTCTTT. Protein: CARTQRKNTEAFF.

This clonotype was detected ten times or more. The V gene is TRBV6-1, the J gene TRBJ1-5, with D maybe TRBD1 (6 bases). V was shortened by 3 bases and J by 5 bases, with 8 bases between the two germline ends. The CDR3 extends over 13 amino acids. CDR1 is MNHNS and CDR2 is SASEGT in the germline V gene. The CDR3 is CASSERGHQPQHF. DNA of the CDR3: TGTGCCAGCAGTGAGCGGGGGCATCAGCCCCAGCATTTT.

The rearrangement joins TRBV4-3 to TRBJ2-3; TRBD2 agrees at 7 bases. The CDR3 totals 17 residues. The ends lost 1 base at V and 2 bases at J; junction bases unmatched: 9. CDR1 and CDR2 from the germline V gene are LGHNA and YSLEER. The CDR3 DNA reads as TGCGCCAGCAGCCAAGCCCCCCTAGCGGCTACCACAGATACGCAGTATTTT. This gives the protein CASSQAPLAATTDTQYF.